The 18 T cell receptor beta chains reported below all come from one sample, sequenced in a study of cytomegalovirus exposure and HLA in healthy donors. Amplification used 60 Vbeta primers and 13 Jbeta primers. Assay: immunoSEQ multiplex PCR; the TCRdb copy retains only in-frame clones and omits some. The sample records approximately 100,000 clones, around 80% being singletons. What was sequenced was PBMCs. The receptors were sampled from a woman between 35 and 50 years old in good health and CMV-seronegative.

The V and J genes are TRBV15 and TRBJ1-1, with D maybe TRBD1 (6 bases). The CDR3 runs to 15 residues. Germline V gene sequence: CDR1 LNHNV, CDR2 YYDKDF (reference sequence). The germline V and J ends were trimmed by 3 bases and 4 bases, with 15 bases remaining between them. The CDR3 DNA reads TGTGCCACCAGCAGTTCCCGGGACATTCCCACTGAAGCTTTCTTT. It yields the protein CATSSSRDIPTEAFF. The variable domain in full, with the rest retrieved from reference TRBV15 and TRBJ1-1, is DAMVIQNPRYQVTQFGKPVTLSCSQTLNHNVMYWYQQKSSQAPKLLFHYYDKDFNNEADTPDNFQSRRPNTSFCFLDIRSPGLGDTAMYLCATSSSRDIPTEAFFGQGTRLTVV.

This clone was detected only once. The chain uses TRBV7-2 and TRBJ2-3, with 14 bases identical to TRBD2. This CDR3 is 18 amino acids long. The germline CDR1 and CDR2 sequences are SGHTA and FQGNSA. Trimming at V came to 4 bases and at J to 3 bases, leaving 9 bases not matched to a gene. CDR3 sequence (DNA): TGTGCCAGCAGCTACTGGGCGACTAGCGGGGGGGAGACAGATACGCAGTATTTT. Amino acids: CASSYWATSGGETDTQYF.

This clone has more than one count but fewer than ten. The chain combines TRBV28 with TRBJ1-1; tentatively, D is TRBD1 (5 bases). The V end was cut by 3 bases, the J end by 1 base, with 15 bases between. The CDR3 consists of 16 residues. Germline values: CDR1 MDHEN, CDR2 SYDVKM. The CDR3 spells CASSFSAGLGNTEAFF. For the CDR3, the DNA is TGTGCCAGCAGTTTCTCGGCAGGGCTGGGGAACACTGAAGCTTTCTTT.

The gene calls are TRBV2 and TRBJ2-2; TRBD2 agrees at 10 bases. The CDR3 has 16 amino acids. J lost 2 bases, V lost 5 bases, and 5 bases had no gene match. The germline V gene encodes CDR1 SNHLY and CDR2 FYNNEI. The CDR3 DNA reads TGTGCCAGCAGTATCGGACTAGCGGTTAACACCGGGGAGCTGTTTTTT. Residues: CASSIGLAVNTGELFF.

The chain recombines TRBV27 with TRBJ2-7; a possible D gene is TRBD1 (5 bases). Germline values: CDR1 MNHEY, CDR2 SMNVEV (reference sequence). Between the trimmed V and J ends, which lost 3 bases and 13 bases, there was a span of 22 bases. The CDR3 is made up of 14 amino acids. The DNA of the CDR3 is TGTGCCAGCAGTTTTGGCAGGGAAACCCTTAGTCGCTACTTC. The encoded protein is CASSFGRETLSRYF.

This chain links TRBV2 with TRBJ2-7; D is perhaps TRBD1 (6 bases). CDR1 is SNHLY, CDR2 FYNNEI, per germline. The CDR3 loop spans 16 amino acids. Trimming removed 1 base at V and 6 bases at J, with 19 bases between. CDR3 coding DNA: TGTGCCAGCAGTGAAGGAGTCGGACAGCCCCGGGGCGAGCAGTACTTC. It is translated as CASSEGVGQPRGEQYF.

This chain joins TRBV7-9 and TRBJ1-4; TRBD1 agrees at 9 bases. Germline CDR1 and CDR2: SEHNR and FQNEAQ (reference sequence). The V segment lost 6 bases and the J segment 5 bases; nucleotides outside the gene matches: 7. The CDR3 spans 15 residues. The CDR3, as DNA: TGTGCCAGCAGACCAGGACAGGGGCTAAATGAAAAACTGTTTTTT. Translated, it gives CASRPGQGLNEKLFF.

J is TRBJ2-7 and V is TRBV7-9; 10 bases line up with TRBD2. Germline V gives CDR1 SEHNR, CDR2 FQNEAQ (reference sequence). CDR3 size: 14 residues. J was trimmed by 6 bases and V by 6 bases; bases with no gene match: 8. The CDR3 nucleotides read TGTGCCAGCAGAGACATAGCGGGGGGTGCCGAGCAGTACTTC. Translation: CASRDIAGGAEQYF.

A few counts support this clone. This sequence joins TRBV7-9 and TRBJ1-2; TRBD1 might be the D (5 bases). Germline lookup yields CDR1 SEHNR and CDR2 FQNEAQ (reference sequence). The CDR3 loop spans 15 amino acids. The V gene lost 1 base and the J gene lost 5 bases, with 14 bases spanning the gap. The chain's CDR3 is CASSLGEGAGYGYTF. The CDR3 bases are TGTGCCAGCAGCTTAGGGGAAGGGGCAGGGTATGGCTACACCTTC.

This clone has only a few counts. The chain carries TRBV30 and TRBJ1-6; D remains unclear. The germline gives CDR1 GTSNPN, CDR2 SVGIG (reference sequence). The CDR3 sequence is 13 residues long. Deletions cut 5 bases from V and 4 bases from J, with 9 bases between. CDR3 nucleotides: TGTGCCTGGGGATCGGGATATAATTCACCCCTCCACTTT. Its translation is CAWGSGYNSPLHF.

The sample holds one count of this clone. The junction shows a germline mismatch at one end, possibly a read error. The V gene is TRBV25-1, the J gene TRBJ2-4; maybe TRBD2 (6 bases). Germline lookup yields CDR1 MGHDK and CDR2 SYGVNS. The CDR3 runs to 14 residues. DNA of the CDR3: TGTGCCAGCAGTGGGGGGGACCGCTTAAGCATTCGGTACTTC. Translation: CASSGGDRLSIRYF. The whole variable domain, remainder taken from reference TRBV25-1 and TRBJ2-4, is EADIYQTPRYLVIGTGKKITLECSQTMGHDKMYWYQQDPGMELHLIHYSYGVNSTEKGDLSSESTVSRIRTEHFPLTLESARPSHTSQYLCASSGGDRLSIRYFGAGTRLSVL.

CDR3 bases: TGCGCCAGCAGCCAAGCCCCCCAGCGGGAGGTTAATGAGCAGTTCTTC. This encodes CASSQAPQREVNEQFF. V and J are TRBV4-1 and TRBJ2-1; 9 bases fit TRBD2. The V segment lost 1 base and the J segment 7 bases; nucleotides outside the gene matches: 8. Germline CDR1 MGHRA, CDR2 YSYEKL. This CDR3 region has 16 residues.

The chain joins TRBV7-2 to TRBJ2-2; 8 positions match TRBD2. After removal of 4 bases from V and 7 bases from J, the junction contained 5 bases not matched to a gene. Per germline, CDR1 SGHTA and CDR2 FQGNSA. This CDR3 region has 14 residues. As DNA, the CDR3 is TGTGCCAGCAGCTCAGCGGGAGAAGTCGGGGAGCTGTTTTTT. Its protein product is CASSSAGEVGELFF.

This chain connects TRBV5-6 to TRBJ2-7, with D perhaps matching TRBD2 (5 bases). CDR1 is SGHDT, CDR2 YYEEEE, per germline. Trimming stripped 1 base from V and 7 bases from J, with 15 bases between. This CDR3 has 14 amino acids. CDR3 sequence (DNA): TGTGCCAGCAGCTTGTTTGCTATTCCGGGGGAGCAGTACTTC. Protein: CASSLFAIPGEQYF.

The rearrangement joins TRBV15 to TRBJ2-3; TRBD2 matches 13 bases. V trimming: 2 bases; J trimming: 5 bases; junction bases outside the gene matches: 4. The CDR3 loop spans 16 amino acids. CDR1 LNHNV and CDR2 YYDKDF come from the germline V gene (reference sequence). For the CDR3, the DNA is TGTGCCACCAGCAGACCACTAGCGGGGGGGCAAGATACGCAGTATTTT. Translating gives CATSRPLAGGQDTQYF.

The chain couples TRBV7-2 to TRBJ1-5; 12 bases align to TRBD1. V was clipped by 1 base and J by 7 bases; unmatched bases: 14. From germline, CDR1 is SGHTA and CDR2 FQGNSA. CDR3 length: 19 amino acids. DNA of the CDR3: TGTGCCAGCAGCTTAGTGGGGGGGACAGGGGGCTCCAATGGGCAGCCCCAGCATTTT. Translated, it gives CASSLVGGTGGSNGQPQHF. The entire variable domain, with the rest obtained from reference TRBV7-2 and TRBJ1-5, is as follows: GAGVSQSPSNKVTEKGKDVELRCDPISGHTALYWYRQSLGQGLEFLIYFQGNSAPDKSGLPSDRFSAERTGGSVSTLTIQRTQQEDSAVYLCASSLVGGTGGSNGQPQHFGDGTRLSIL.

This chain uses TRBV6-5 with TRBJ1-3; D not certain. The CDR3 has 16 amino acids. CDR1 is MNHEY and CDR2 is SVGAGI in the germline V gene. The V gene lost 4 bases and the J gene lost 0 bases, with 13 bases spanning the gap. Here the CDR3 reads CASSFGRLLSGNTIYF. DNA of the CDR3: TGTGCCAGCAGTTTCGGTCGGTTACTCTCTGGAAACACCATATATTTT.

Only a few counts were recorded for this clone. Other DNA sequences in the sample encode the same CDR3. The genes are TRBV6-5 and TRBJ1-2; D perhaps matches TRBD1 (6 bases). V was clipped by 4 bases and J by 4 bases, with 10 bases between them. CDR3 size: 13 residues. Germline CDR1 reads MNHEY; CDR2 reads SVGAGI. This chain's CDR3 is CASSSQGTYGYTF. As DNA, the CDR3 is TGTGCCAGCAGTTCTCAGGGGACCTATGGCTACACCTTC.